This T cell receptor (beta chain) was found in a study of T cell responses to AZD1222 COVID-19 vaccine. Broader study findings: White British ancestry dominated among donors, who included more females, and clonal diversity was possibly underestimated. Among those given AZD1222, only 6 or 7 were seropositive at baseline. Mapped onto spike, vaccine-associated CD4 TCRs spanned it and were dominant at 160-218 and 743-854.

Comment on this clone: Its antigen is still unknown. Other DNA variants within this sample encode the same CDR3.

TCRdb's table, derived via immunoSEQ multiplex PCR, lists solely in-frame clones and lacks some. The table has some 130,000 clones, approximately 91% seen once. There are 14 residues in the CDR3. Germline-derived CDR1 and CDR2 are SGHTA and FQGTGA. Trimming pared 2 bases from V and 2 bases from J, leaving 8 bases between. This sequence was found in an adult who received the AZD1222 COVID-19 vaccine. Source: peripheral blood, taken 28 days after the second AZD1222 dose. V is TRBV7-3 and J is TRBJ2-3; a possible D gene is TRBD2 (5 bases). Here the CDR3 reads CASSLDGNTDTQYF. Written as DNA, the CDR3 is TGTGCCAGCAGCTTAGACGGGAACACAGATACGCAGTATTTT.